The 19 T cell receptor beta chains reported below all come from one sample, sequenced in a study of beta chain features in type 1 diabetes. General study findings and limits: Across all four CD4+ subsets, people with type 1 diabetes showed modestly shorter TCRB CDR3s.

No antigens are known for them. Every isolated RNA sample was fully reverse transcribed, so sequencing captured expressed TCRB transcripts. TCRdb keeps only in-frame clones here, not all; method: immunoSEQ multiplex PCR. Here the sample spans 150,000 to 200,000 clones, over 55% being singletons. Sequencing was carried out using naive CD4+ T cells from blood. These receptors were collected from a man aged 25 to 40 with type 1 diabetes.

The chain has TRBV20-1 and TRBJ2-1; D is uncertain. The CDR3 contains 11 residues. The germline V gene encodes CDR1 DFQATT and CDR2 SNEGSKA (reference sequence). Trimming removed 1 base at V and 9 bases at J, with 7 bases between. CDR3 sequence reads: CSARGVSEQFF. The CDR3 DNA is TGCAGTGCTAGAGGGGTTTCTGAGCAGTTCTTC.

The rearrangement links TRBV29-1 to TRBJ2-4, with D possibly matching TRBD1 (6 bases). This CDR3 has 17 amino acids. Germline CDR1 SQVTM, CDR2 ANQGSEA. Trimming took 6 bases from V and 0 from J, leaving 21 bases between them. The CDR3 region is CSVTDREKVIAKNIQYF. CDR3 DNA: TGCAGCGTGACGGACAGAGAGAAGGTGATAGCCAAAAACATTCAGTACTTC.

V usage is TRBV4-1 and J usage is TRBJ2-1; D unclear. CDR1 and CDR2 from the germline V gene are MGHRA and YSYEKL. This CDR3 has 15 amino acids. Trimming took 0 bases from V and 5 from J, leaving 11 bases between them. CDR3 sequence: CASSQEGQENNEQFF. The CDR3 region has the DNA TGCGCCAGCAGCCAAGAAGGGCAGGAGAACAATGAGCAGTTCTTC.

This clone was detected only a few times. The chain uses TRBV29-1 and TRBJ2-2, with D hard to call. Trimming left V 0 bases short and J 5 bases short, with 7 bases between. The CDR3 consists of 13 residues. The germline V gene encodes CDR1 SQVTM and CDR2 ANQGSEA. The CDR3 bases are TGCAGCGTTGAAGATCTCCAGACCGGGGAGCTGTTTTTT. Protein sequence: CSVEDLQTGELFF.

The J gene is TRBJ1-1, the V gene TRBV7-9; D not resolved. CDR3 length equals 15 residues. Germline assignment: CDR1 SEHNR and CDR2 FQNEAQ (reference sequence). Trimming took off 5 bases at V and 5 bases at J, with 18 bases between the two ends. CDR3 in DNA: TGTGCCAGCAGCCTACCTCTCCAAGGGATGACTGAAGCTTTCTTT. This sequence encodes CASSLPLQGMTEAFF.

Only a few counts were recorded for this clone. The chain employs TRBV7-2 and TRBJ2-5; D perhaps matches TRBD2 (6 bases). The CDR3 is made up of 16 amino acids. CDR1 SGHTA and CDR2 FQGNSA come from the germline V gene. V lost 0 bases to trimming and J lost 5 bases, with 16 bases between them. The CDR3 DNA follows: TGTGCCAGCAGCTTAGCGGGGAGGACGAGAGGGGAGACCCAGTACTTC. Translating gives CASSLAGRTRGETQYF.

The chain links TRBV4-3 to TRBJ2-7, with D uncertain. This CDR3 comprises 18 residues. V was trimmed by 0 bases and J by 0 bases, leaving 18 bases between them. Germline V CDR1 and CDR2: LGHNA, YSLEER. CDR3 sequence: CASSQEGRAILSSYEQYF. The CDR3 bases are TGCGCCAGCAGCCAAGAGGGAAGAGCAATACTCTCCTCCTACGAGCAGTACTTC.

The V gene is TRBV7-9, the J gene TRBJ2-2; 7 bases map to TRBD1. CDR3 length: 13 residues. Unmatched junction bases numbered 1, after V lost 9 bases and J lost 0 bases. Germline V gives CDR1 SEHNR, CDR2 FQNEAQ (reference sequence). Here the CDR3 DNA reads TGTGCCAGTGGACAGGCGAACACCGGGGAGCTGTTTTTT. Translated: CASGQANTGELFF.

This chain connects TRBV9 to TRBJ2-1, with TRBD1 matching 9 bases. Unmatched junction bases numbered 11, after V lost 0 bases and J lost 7 bases. The CDR3 runs to 17 residues. Germline loops: CDR1 SGDLS, CDR2 YYNGEE. In DNA form, the CDR3 reads TGTGCCAGCAGCGTAGCCCTAGGGACAGGGAGTGAGAATGAGCAGTTCTTC. It yields the protein CASSVALGTGSENEQFF.

This chain joins TRBV29-1 and TRBJ2-7; D ambiguous. Germline V CDR1 and CDR2: SQVTM, ANQGSEA. The V and J ends lost 4 bases and 0 bases respectively, with 10 bases between them. There are 13 residues in the CDR3. CDR3 in amino acids: CSVVAPNSYEQYF. In DNA form, the CDR3 reads TGCAGCGTTGTTGCCCCCAACTCCTACGAGCAGTACTTC.

The rearrangement uses TRBV28 and TRBJ2-5; D might be TRBD2 (6 bases). From germline, CDR1 is MDHEN and CDR2 SYDVKM. V shed 6 bases and J shed 4 bases, with 18 bases lying between them. This CDR3 has 15 residues. CDR3 DNA: TGTGCCAGCAGCCCCATTAGGGACGGGGGAGAGACCCAGTACTTC. It codes for CASSPIRDGGETQYF. Complete variable domain (other parts from reference TRBV28 and TRBJ2-5): DVKVTQSSRYLVKRTGEKVFLECVQDMDHENMFWYRQDPGLGLRLIYFSYDVKMKEKGDIPEGYSVSREKKERFSLILESASTNQTSMYLCASSPIRDGGETQYFGPGTRLLVL.

Concerning this clone: In the same sample, other DNA sequences code for this CDR3. The gene calls are TRBV7-9 and TRBJ2-5; no definite D call. The V end was cut by 1 base, the J end by 4 bases, with 7 bases between. In germline, CDR1 is SEHNR, CDR2 FQNEAQ (reference sequence). The CDR3 spans 13 residues. CDR3 loop: CASSLGGGETQYF. In DNA form, the CDR3 reads TGTGCCAGCAGCTTAGGAGGTGGAGAGACCCAGTACTTC.

The chain recombines TRBV21-1 with TRBJ1-1. TRBV21-1 is designated a pseudogene. This CDR3 comprises 14 residues. CDR3 loop: CAISSNYMNTEAFF. CDR3 in DNA: TGTGCCATCAGCAGCAACTACATGAACACTGAAGCTTTCTTT.

This clone was detected a few times. The chain employs TRBV29-1 and TRBJ2-3; D might be TRBD1 or TRBD2, each matching 5 bases. The germline V gene encodes CDR1 SQVTM and CDR2 ANQGSEA. There are 13 residues in the CDR3. The V gene lost 7 bases and the J gene lost 1 base, with 12 bases spanning the gap. The CDR3 protein is CSGGRAGTDTQYF. Here the CDR3 DNA reads TGCAGCGGGGGACGAGCTGGCACAGATACGCAGTATTTT.

The rearrangement links TRBV30 to TRBJ2-1; the D gene is possibly TRBD2 (7 bases). The germline gives CDR1 GTSNPN, CDR2 SVGIG (reference sequence). V was cut by 1 base and J by 4 bases, with 11 bases left in between. This CDR3 is built from 14 residues. CDR3 coding DNA: TGTGCCTGGAGTGAGGGGGGGCTTTACAATGAGCAGTTCTTC. Its protein is CAWSEGGLYNEQFF.

The J gene is TRBJ2-7, the V gene TRBV2; tentative D call: TRBD1 (6 bases). The V end was cut by 10 bases, the J end by 5 bases, with 15 bases between. Germline V gene data show CDR1 as SNHLY and CDR2 as FYNNEI. This CDR3 is built from 12 residues. The CDR3 here is CAIGRGVDEQYF. The CDR3 bases are TGTGCCATCGGCAGGGGCGTTGACGAGCAGTACTTC.

The CDR3 DNA reads as TGTGCCAGCGCCGCCAGGGAAGATTTCATAGAGACCCAGTACTTC. Protein product: CASAAREDFIETQYF. V is TRBV7-9 and J is TRBJ2-5, with D perhaps matching TRBD1 (5 bases). The V gene lost 8 bases and the J gene lost 4 bases, with 20 bases spanning the gap. The germline gives CDR1 SEHNR, CDR2 FQNEAQ (reference sequence). The CDR3 sequence is 15 residues long. Looking up the rest from reference TRBV7-9 and TRBJ2-5 gives the full variable domain: DTGVSQNPRHKITKRGQNVTFRCDPISEHNRLYWYRQTLGQGPEFLTYFQNEAQLEKSRLLSDRFSAERPKGSFSTLEIQRTEQGDSAMYLCASAAREDFIETQYFGPGTRLLVL.

This chain links TRBV7-9 with TRBJ1-6; D gene unclear. The CDR3 runs to 12 residues. The germline V and J ends were trimmed by 1 base and 16 bases, with 11 bases remaining between them. Per the germline V gene, CDR1 is SEHNR and CDR2 is FQNEAQ (reference sequence). The chain's CDR3 is CASSLGEGPLHF. CDR3 in DNA: TGTGCCAGCAGCTTAGGGGAGGGTCCTCTCCACTTT.

The rearrangement links TRBV30 to TRBJ2-7; D remains ambiguous. Trimming removed 3 bases at V and 7 bases at J, with 10 bases between. The CDR3 is made up of 11 amino acids. CDR1 and CDR2 from the germline V gene are GTSNPN and SVGIG (reference sequence). The DNA of the CDR3 is TGTGCCTGGAGCAGACTGTGGGAGCAGTACTTC. Residues: CAWSRLWEQYF.